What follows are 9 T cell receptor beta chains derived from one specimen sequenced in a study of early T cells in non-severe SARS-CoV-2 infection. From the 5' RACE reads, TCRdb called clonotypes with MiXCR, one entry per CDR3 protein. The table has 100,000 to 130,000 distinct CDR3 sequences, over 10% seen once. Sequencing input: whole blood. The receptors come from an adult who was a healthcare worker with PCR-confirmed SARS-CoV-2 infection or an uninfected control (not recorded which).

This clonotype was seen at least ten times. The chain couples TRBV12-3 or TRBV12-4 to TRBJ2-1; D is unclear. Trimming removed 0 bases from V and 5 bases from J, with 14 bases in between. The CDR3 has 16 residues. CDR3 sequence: CASSLANRASNNEQFF. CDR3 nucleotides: TGTGCCAGCAGTTTAGCGAATCGAGCGAGTAACAATGAGCAGTTCTTC.

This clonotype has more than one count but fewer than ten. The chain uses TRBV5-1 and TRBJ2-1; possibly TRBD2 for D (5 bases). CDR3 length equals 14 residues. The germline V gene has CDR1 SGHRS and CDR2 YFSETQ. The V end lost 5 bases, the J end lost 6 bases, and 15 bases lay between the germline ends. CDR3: CASSRGSEANEQFF. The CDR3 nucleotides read TGCGCCAGCAGTCGGGGAAGTGAAGCCAATGAGCAGTTCTTC.

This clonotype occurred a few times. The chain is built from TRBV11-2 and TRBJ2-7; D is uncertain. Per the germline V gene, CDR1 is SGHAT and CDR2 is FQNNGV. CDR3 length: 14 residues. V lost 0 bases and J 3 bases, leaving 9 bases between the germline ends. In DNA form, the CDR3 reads TGTGCCAGCAGCTTAGAAACCCCGATCTACGAGCAGTACTTC. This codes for CASSLETPIYEQYF.

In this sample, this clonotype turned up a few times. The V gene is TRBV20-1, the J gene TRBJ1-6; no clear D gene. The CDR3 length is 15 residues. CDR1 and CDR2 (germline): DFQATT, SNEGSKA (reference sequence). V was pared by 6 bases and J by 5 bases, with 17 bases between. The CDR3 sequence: CSARGRLPNNSPLHF. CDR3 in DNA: TGCAGTGCCCGTGGACGCCTCCCCAATAATTCACCCCTCCACTTT.

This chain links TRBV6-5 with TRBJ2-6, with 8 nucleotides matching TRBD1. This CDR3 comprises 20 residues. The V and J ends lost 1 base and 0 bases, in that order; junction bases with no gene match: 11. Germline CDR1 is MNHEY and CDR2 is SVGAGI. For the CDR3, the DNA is TGTGCCAGCAGTTACTACATGCCGGGACAGGTGTTCTCTGGGGCCAACGTCCTGACTTTC. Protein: CASSYYMPGQVFSGANVLTF.

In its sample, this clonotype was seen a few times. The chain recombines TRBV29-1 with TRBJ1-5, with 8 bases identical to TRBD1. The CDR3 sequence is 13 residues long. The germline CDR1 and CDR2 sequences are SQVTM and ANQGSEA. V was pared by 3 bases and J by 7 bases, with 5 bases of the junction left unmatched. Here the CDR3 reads CSVDQGAGQPQHF. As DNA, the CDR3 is TGCAGCGTTGATCAGGGGGCTGGGCAGCCCCAGCATTTT.

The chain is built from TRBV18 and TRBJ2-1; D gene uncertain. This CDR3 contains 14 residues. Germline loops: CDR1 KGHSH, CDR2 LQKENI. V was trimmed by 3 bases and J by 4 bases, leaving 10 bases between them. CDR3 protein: CASSPKSSYNEQFF. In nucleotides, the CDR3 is TGTGCCAGCTCACCTAAGTCCTCGTACAATGAGCAGTTCTTC. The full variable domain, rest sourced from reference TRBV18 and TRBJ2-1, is NAGVMQNPRHLVRRRGQEARLRCSPMKGHSHVYWYRQLPEEGLKFMVYLQKENIIDESGMPKERFSAEFPKEGPSILRIQQVVRGDSAAYFCASSPKSSYNEQFFGPGTRLTVL.

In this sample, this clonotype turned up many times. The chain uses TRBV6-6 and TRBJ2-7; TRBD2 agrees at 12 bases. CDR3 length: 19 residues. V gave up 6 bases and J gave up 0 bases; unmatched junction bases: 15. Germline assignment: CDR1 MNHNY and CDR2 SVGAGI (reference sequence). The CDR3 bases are TGTGCCAGCAGAGTTACCGGACAGTCTAGCGGGAGGGTCTCCTACGAGCAGTACTTC. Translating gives CASRVTGQSSGRVSYEQYF.

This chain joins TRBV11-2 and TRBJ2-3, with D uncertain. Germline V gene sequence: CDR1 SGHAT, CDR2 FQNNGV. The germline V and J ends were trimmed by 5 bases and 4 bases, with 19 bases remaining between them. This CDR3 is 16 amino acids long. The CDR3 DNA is TGTGCCAGCAGCAAAGGCCGAGCCGTCGAGGCAGATACGCAGTATTTT. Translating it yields CASSKGRAVEADTQYF.